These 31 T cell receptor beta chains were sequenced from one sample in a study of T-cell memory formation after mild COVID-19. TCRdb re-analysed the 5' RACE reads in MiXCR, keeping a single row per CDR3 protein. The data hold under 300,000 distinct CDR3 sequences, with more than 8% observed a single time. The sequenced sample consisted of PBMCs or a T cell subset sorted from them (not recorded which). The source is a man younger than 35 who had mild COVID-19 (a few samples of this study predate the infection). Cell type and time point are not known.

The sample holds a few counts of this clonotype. The DNA for the CDR3 is TGTGCCAGCACACCACCGGTCCTTGAAGCTTTCTTT. This translates into CASTPPVLEAFF. This rearrangement joins TRBV27 to TRBJ1-1, with no clear D. Trimming left V 7 bases short and J 7 bases short, with 13 bases between. Germline values: CDR1 MNHEY, CDR2 SMNVEV (reference sequence). The CDR3 extends over 12 amino acids.

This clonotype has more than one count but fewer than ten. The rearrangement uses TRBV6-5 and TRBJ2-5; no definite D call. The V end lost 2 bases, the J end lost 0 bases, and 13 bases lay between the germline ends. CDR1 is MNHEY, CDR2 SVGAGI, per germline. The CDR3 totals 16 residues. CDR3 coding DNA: TGTGCCAGCAGTTACGTGTCAGGAATTCACCAAGAGACCCAGTACTTC. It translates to CASSYVSGIHQETQYF.

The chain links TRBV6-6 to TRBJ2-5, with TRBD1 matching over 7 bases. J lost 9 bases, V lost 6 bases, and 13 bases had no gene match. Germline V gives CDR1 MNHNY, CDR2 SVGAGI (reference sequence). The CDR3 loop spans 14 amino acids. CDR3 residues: CASRGQDRPRAQYF. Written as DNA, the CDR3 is TGTGCCAGCAGAGGACAGGATCGCCCCCGGGCCCAGTACTTC.

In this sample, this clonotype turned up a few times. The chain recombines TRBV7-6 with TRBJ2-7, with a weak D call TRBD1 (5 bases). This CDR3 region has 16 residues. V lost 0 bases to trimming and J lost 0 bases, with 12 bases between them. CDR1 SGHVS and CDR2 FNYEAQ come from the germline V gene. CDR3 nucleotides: TGTGCCAGCAGCTTAGCGGCAGGACAAAGCTCCTACGAGCAGTACTTC. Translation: CASSLAAGQSSYEQYF.

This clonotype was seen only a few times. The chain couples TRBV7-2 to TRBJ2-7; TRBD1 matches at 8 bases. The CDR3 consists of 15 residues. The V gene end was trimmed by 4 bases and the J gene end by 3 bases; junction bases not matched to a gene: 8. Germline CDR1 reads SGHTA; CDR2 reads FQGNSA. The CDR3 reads CASSSDRGGFYEQYF. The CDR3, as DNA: TGTGCCAGCAGCTCCGACAGGGGCGGGTTCTACGAGCAGTACTTC.

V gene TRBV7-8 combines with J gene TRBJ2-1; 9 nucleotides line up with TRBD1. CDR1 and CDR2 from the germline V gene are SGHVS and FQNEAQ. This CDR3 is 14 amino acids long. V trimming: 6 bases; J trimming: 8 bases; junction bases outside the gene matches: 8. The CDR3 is CASRSDRGWHEQFF. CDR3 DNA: TGTGCCAGCAGATCCGACAGGGGGTGGCATGAGCAGTTCTTC. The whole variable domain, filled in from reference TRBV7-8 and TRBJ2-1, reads GAGVSQSPRYKVAKRGQDVALRCDPISGHVSLFWYQQALGQGPEFLTYFQNEAQLDKSGLPSDRFFAERPEGSVSTLKIQRTQQEDSAVYLCASRSDRGWHEQFFGPGTRLTVL.

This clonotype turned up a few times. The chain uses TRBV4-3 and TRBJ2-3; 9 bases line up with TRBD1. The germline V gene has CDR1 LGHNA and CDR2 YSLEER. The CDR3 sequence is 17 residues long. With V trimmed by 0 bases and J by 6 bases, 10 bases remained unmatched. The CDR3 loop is CASSQDRTPDRGDTQYF. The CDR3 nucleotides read TGCGCCAGCAGCCAAGATCGGACCCCGGACAGGGGTGATACGCAGTATTTT.

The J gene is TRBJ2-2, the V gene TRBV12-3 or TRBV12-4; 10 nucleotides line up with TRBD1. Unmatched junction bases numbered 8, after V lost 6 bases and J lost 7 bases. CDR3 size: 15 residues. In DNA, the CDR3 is TGTGCCAGCAGCCCCGGACAGGGGGAAAACGGGGAGCTGTTTTTT. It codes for CASSPGQGENGELFF.

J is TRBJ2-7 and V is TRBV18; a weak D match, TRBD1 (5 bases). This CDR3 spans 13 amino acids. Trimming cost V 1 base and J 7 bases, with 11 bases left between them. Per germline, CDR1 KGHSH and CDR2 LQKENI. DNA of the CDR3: TGTGCCAGCTCACCACGACAGAGTCGGGAGCAGTACTTC. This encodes CASSPRQSREQYF.

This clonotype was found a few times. The CDR3 nucleotides read TGTGCCAGCAGCTTTAACCCCGGGACAGGGGCCTCCGGGGAGCTGTTTTTT. Amino acids: CASSFNPGTGASGELFF. The chain has TRBV7-9 and TRBJ2-2; TRBD1 matches at 10 bases. V shed 3 bases, J shed 6 bases, and the junction held 10 bases outside the gene matches. This CDR3 has 17 amino acids. The germline CDR1 and CDR2 sequences are SEHNR and FQNEAQ (reference sequence).

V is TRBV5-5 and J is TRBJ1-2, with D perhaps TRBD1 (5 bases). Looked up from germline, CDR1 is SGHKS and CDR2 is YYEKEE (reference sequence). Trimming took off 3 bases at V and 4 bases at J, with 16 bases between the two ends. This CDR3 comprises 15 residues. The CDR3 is CASSSGPTTAYGYTF. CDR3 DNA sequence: TGTGCCAGCAGCTCGGGGCCCACCACGGCCTATGGCTACACCTTC.

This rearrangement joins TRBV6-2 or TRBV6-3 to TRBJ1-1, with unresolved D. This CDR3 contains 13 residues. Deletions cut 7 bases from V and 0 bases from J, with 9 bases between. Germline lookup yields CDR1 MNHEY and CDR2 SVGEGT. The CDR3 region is CASNSIMNTEAFF. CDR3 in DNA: TGTGCCAGCAATTCAATAATGAACACTGAAGCTTTCTTT.

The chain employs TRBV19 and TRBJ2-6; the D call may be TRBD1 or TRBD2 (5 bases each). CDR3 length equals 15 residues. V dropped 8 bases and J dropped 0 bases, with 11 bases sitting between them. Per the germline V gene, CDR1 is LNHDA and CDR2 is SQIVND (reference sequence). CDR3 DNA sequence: TGTGCCAGTGGGGGTACAGGCTCTGGGGCCAACGTCCTGACTTTC. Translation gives CASGGTGSGANVLTF.

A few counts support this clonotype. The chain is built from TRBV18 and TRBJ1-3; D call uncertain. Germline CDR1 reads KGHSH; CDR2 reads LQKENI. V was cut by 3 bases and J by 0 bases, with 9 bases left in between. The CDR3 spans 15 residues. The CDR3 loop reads CASSPGVNSGNTIYF. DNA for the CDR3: TGTGCCAGCTCACCCGGGGTCAACTCTGGAAACACCATATATTTT.

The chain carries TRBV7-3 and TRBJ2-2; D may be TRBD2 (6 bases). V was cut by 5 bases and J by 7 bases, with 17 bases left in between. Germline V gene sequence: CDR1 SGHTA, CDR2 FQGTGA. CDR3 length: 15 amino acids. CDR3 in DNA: TGTGCCAGCAGCCCGGGACTGAACTCAGGCGGGGAGCTGTTTTTT. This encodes CASSPGLNSGGELFF.

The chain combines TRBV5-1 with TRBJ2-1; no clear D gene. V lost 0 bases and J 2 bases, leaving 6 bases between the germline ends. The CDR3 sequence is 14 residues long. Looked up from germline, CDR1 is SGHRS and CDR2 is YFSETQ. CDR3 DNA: TGCGCCAGCAGCTTGGGTCAGACCTACAATGAGCAGTTCTTC. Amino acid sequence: CASSLGQTYNEQFF.

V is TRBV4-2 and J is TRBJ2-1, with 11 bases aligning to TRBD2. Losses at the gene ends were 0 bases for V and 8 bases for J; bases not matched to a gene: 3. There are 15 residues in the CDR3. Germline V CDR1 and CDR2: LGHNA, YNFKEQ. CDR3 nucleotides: TGTGCCAGCAGCCAAGAGACTAGCGGGGTGGATGAGCAGTTCTTC. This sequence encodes CASSQETSGVDEQFF.

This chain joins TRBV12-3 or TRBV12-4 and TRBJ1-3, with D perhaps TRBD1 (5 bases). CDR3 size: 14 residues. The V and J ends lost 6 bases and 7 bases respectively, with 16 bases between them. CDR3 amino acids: CASSLRFGGNTIYF. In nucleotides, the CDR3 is TGTGCCAGCAGCCTCCGGTTCGGGGGGAACACCATATATTTT.

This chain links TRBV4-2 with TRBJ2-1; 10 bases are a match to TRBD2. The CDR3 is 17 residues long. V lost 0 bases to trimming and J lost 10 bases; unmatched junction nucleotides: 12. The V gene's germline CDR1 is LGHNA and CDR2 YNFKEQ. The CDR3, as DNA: TGTGCCAGCAGCCAAGATGGAAGCGGGGGGGCTTCAGGAGAGCAGTTCTTC. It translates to CASSQDGSGGASGEQFF.

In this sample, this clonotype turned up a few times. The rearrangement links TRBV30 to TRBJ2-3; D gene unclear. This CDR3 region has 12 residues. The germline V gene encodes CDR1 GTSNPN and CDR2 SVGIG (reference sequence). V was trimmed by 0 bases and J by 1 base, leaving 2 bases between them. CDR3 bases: TGTGCCTGGAGTGTACGCACAGATACGCAGTATTTT. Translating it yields CAWSVRTDTQYF.

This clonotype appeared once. The CDR3 spells CATSRAPSPTDTQYF. CDR3 DNA sequence: TGTGCCACCAGCCGGGCCCCCAGCCCCACAGATACGCAGTATTTT. The chain recombines TRBV24-1 with TRBJ2-3; D is uncertain. The germline V and J ends were trimmed by 7 bases and 2 bases, with 15 bases remaining between them. Per the germline V gene, CDR1 is KGHDR and CDR2 is SFDVKD. The CDR3 contains 15 residues.

The CDR3 region is CASSQETLLYEQYF. DNA for the CDR3: TGCGCCAGCAGCCAAGAGACACTCCTCTACGAGCAGTACTTC. The chain has TRBV4-1 and TRBJ2-7; D is unclear. CDR1 is MGHRA and CDR2 is YSYEKL in the germline V gene. The CDR3 extends over 14 amino acids. Trimming cost V 0 bases and J 3 bases, with 9 bases left between them.

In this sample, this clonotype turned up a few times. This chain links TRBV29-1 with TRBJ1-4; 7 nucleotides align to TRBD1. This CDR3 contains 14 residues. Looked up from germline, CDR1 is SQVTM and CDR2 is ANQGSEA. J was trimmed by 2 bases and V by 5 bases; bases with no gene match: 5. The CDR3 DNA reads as TGCAGCGTTTACACGACAGGGACTAATGAAAAACTGTTTTTT. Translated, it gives CSVYTTGTNEKLFF. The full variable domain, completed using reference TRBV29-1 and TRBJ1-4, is SAVISQKPSRDICQRGTSLTIQCQVDSQVTMMFWYRQQPGQSLTLIATANQGSEATYESGFVIDKFPISRPNLTFSTLTVSNMSPEDSSIYLCSVYTTGTNEKLFFGSGTQLSVL.

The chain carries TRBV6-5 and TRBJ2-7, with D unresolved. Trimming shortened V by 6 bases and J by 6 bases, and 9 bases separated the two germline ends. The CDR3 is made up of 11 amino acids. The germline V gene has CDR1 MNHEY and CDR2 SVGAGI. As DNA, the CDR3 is TGTGCCAGCAGCATGGGGTCCGAGCAGTACTTC. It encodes CASSMGSEQYF.

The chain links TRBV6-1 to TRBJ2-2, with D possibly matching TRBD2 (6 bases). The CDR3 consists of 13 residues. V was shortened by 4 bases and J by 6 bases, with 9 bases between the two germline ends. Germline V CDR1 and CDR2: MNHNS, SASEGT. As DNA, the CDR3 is TGTGCCAGCAGTGTCACGGGGGCCGGGGAGCTGTTTTTT. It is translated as CASSVTGAGELFF.

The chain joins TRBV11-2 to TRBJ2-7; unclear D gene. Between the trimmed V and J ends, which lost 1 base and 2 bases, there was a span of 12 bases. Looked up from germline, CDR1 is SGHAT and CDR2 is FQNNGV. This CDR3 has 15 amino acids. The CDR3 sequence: CASSLGPNFAYEQYV. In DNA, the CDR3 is TGTGCCAGCAGCTTAGGGCCGAACTTCGCCTACGAGCAGTACGTC.

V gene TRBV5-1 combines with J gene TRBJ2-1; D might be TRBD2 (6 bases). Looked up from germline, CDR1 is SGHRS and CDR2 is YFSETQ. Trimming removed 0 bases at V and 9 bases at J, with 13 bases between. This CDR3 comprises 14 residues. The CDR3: CASSLAPGAGEQFF. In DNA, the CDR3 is TGCGCCAGCAGCTTGGCGCCGGGAGCGGGTGAGCAGTTCTTC.

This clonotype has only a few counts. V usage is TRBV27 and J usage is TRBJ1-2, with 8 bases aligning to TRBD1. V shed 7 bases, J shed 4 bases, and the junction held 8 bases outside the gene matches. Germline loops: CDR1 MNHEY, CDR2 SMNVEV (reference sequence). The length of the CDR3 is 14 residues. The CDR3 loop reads CASTRNGQGYGYTF. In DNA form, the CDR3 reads TGTGCCAGCACCCGAAATGGACAGGGCTATGGCTACACCTTC.

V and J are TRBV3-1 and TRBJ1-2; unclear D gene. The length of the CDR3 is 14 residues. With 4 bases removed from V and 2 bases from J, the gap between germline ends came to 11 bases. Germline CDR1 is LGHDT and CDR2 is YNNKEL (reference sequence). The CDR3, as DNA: TGTGCCAGCAGCCTCCTCGACGGGAACTATGGCTACACCTTC. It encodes CASSLLDGNYGYTF.

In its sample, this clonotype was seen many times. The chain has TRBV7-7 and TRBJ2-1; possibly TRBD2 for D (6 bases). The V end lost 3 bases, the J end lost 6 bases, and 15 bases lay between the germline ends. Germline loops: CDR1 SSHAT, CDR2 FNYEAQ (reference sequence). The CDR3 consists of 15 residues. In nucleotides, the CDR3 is TGTGCCAGCAGCTTTGGCGGGGTATTTGGCAATGAGCAGTTCTTC. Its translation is CASSFGGVFGNEQFF. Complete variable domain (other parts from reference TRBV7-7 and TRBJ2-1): GAGVSQSPRYKVTKRGQDVTLRCDPISSHATLYWYQQALGQGPEFLTYFNYEAQPDKSGLPSDRFSAERPEGSISTLTIQRTEQRDSAMYRCASSFGGVFGNEQFFGPGTRLTVL.

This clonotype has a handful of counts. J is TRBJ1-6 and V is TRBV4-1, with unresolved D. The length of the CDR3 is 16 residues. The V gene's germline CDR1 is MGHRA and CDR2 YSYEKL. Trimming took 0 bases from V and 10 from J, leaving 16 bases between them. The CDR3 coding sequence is TGCGCCAGCAGCCAAGATTCAGGTTCCCGTGGGTCACCCCTCCACTTT. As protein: CASSQDSGSRGSPLHF.